This T cell receptor beta chain was recorded in a study of blood T cell repertoires in COVID-19. At the level of the study: Samples came from the United States, Italy and Spain, spanning acute and convalescent COVID-19. PBMCs, B-cell-depleted T cells, or T cells were the source of the cDNA or gDNA that made up the material.

The ends lost 4 bases at V and 2 bases at J; junction bases unmatched: 3. The CDR3 spans 15 residues. The V gene's germline CDR1 is MNHEY and CDR2 SVGEGT. Original methodology: Quantification of nucleated cells was approximated via reference gene primer amplification. Produced via immunoSEQ multiplex PCR; TCRdb's table is partial and in-frame only. V and J calls and clone size are those listed in that table; D and trimming were worked out from the DNA. Of under 200,000 clones listed, roughly 86% are singletons. The V call is TRBV6-2 or TRBV6-3, the J call TRBJ2-7, with 12 bases lining up with TRBD2. The sequence derives from a man between 18 and 29 years old with active or convalescent COVID-19. The sequencing sample was made of peripheral blood. The CDR3 bases are TGTGCCAGCAGTTTAGGACTAGCGGGAACCTACGAGCAGTACTTC. Translating gives CASSLGLAGTYEQYF.